This TCR beta chain is from a study of monozygotic twins with cystic fibrosis. As to this clone: Its antigen is still unknown.

Looked up from germline, CDR1 is SEHNR and CDR2 is FQNEAQ (reference sequence). The CDR3 contains 16 residues. V was clipped by 4 bases and J by 5 bases; unmatched bases: 11. Libraries were prepared by immunoSEQ multiplex PCR; TCRdb keeps only in-frame clonotypes and omits some of them. The repertoire consists of roughly 15,000 clones, with over 85% occurring once and the leading ten covering 9.3%. Study findings and constraints: Shared CDR3 numbers were not associated with age, concordance or severity. V usage most resembled the co-twin in 13 of 16 pairs. Unrelated CF individuals shared fewer identical clonotypes than monozygotic CF twins.

This receptor was identified in a girl aged 2-15 years with cystic fibrosis. The sequenced sample consisted of blood. The J gene is TRBJ2-1, the V gene TRBV7-9; TRBD1 aligns across 7 bases. CDR3 residues: CASSSRVRQGNNEQFF. The CDR3 coding sequence is TGTGCCAGCAGCTCGAGAGTTAGACAGGGTAACAATGAGCAGTTCTTC.